This T cell receptor beta chain comes out of a study of T cell responses to AZD1222 COVID-19 vaccine. This CDR3 is 15 amino acids long. V lost 7 bases and J lost 7, with 20 bases in between. Germline CDR1 MNHEY, CDR2 SVGEGT. The study, taken as a whole, reports: The donors showed a predominance of white British ancestry and of females, with possible underestimation of clonal diversity. There were vaccine-associated CD4 TCRs across spike, dominant at 160-218 and 743-854.

Of note for this clone: Its target is unknown.

The method was immunoSEQ multiplex PCR; TCRdb's version includes in-frame clones alone and lacks a portion of them. The top ten hold approximately 2% of the sample, which has 150,000 to 190,000 clones, around nine tenths seen once. This chain connects TRBV6-2 or TRBV6-3 to TRBJ2-1, with D perhaps matching TRBD1 (6 bases). This material consisted of peripheral blood, taken on day 0 of AZD1222 vaccination. The TCR originated in an adult in good health. The CDR3 here is CASTPQTWGRNEQFF. In nucleotides, the CDR3 is TGTGCCAGCACCCCTCAGACTTGGGGGCGTAATGAGCAGTTCTTC.